This TCR beta chain was captured by sequencing in a study of blood T cell repertoires in COVID-19. Some clones are missing from TCRdb's copy, which holds only in-frame ones; the method was immunoSEQ multiplex PCR. Here the sample spans some 140,000 clones, about 79% being singletons. Those who participated ranged in age from about 18 to 89 years and resided in about 24 US areas. This TCR was recovered from a man aged 50 or older who had recovered from COVID-19. The sample comprised PBMCs or T cells enriched from blood (not recorded which).

The chain's CDR3 is CASSSPGSGNTIYF. The CDR3, as DNA: TGTGCCAGCAGTAGCCCCGGCTCTGGAAACACCATATATTTT. The chain has TRBV28 and TRBJ1-3; D call uncertain. The V gene's germline CDR1 is MDHEN and CDR2 SYDVKM. This CDR3 has 14 residues. V was shortened by 5 bases and J by 0 bases, with 8 bases between the two germline ends.